Presented here are 9 T cell receptor beta chains from one specimen sequenced in a study of OX40 agonist ivuxolimab in advanced cancers. Produced via immunoSEQ multiplex PCR; TCRdb's table is partial and in-frame only. The top ten clones hold roughly a third of a sample with just under 35,000 clones, around 92% of them seen once. The sequencing here drew on CD4+ or CD8+ T cells sorted from blood, taken in a trial of the OX40 agonist ivuxolimab. Receptor source: an adult with an advanced solid tumor such as melanoma, head and neck, liver or kidney cancer.

The chain uses TRBV13 and TRBJ2-7; D call uncertain. The germline V gene has CDR1 PRHDT and CDR2 FYEKMQ (reference sequence). CDR3 length equals 14 residues. The ends were cut back, 4 bases at V and 3 bases at J, with 13 bases in the middle. CDR3 amino acids: CASSSTRPGYEQYF. In nucleotides, the CDR3 is TGTGCCAGCAGCTCTACGAGACCGGGCTACGAGCAGTACTTC.

The V and J genes are TRBV13 and TRBJ2-1; weak D call: TRBD1 (6 bases). Trimming removed 3 bases at V and 7 bases at J, with 13 bases between. The CDR3 contains 14 residues. Looked up from germline, CDR1 is PRHDT and CDR2 is FYEKMQ (reference sequence). CDR3 residues: CASSFLTGRNEQFF. DNA for the CDR3: TGTGCCAGCAGCTTCCTGACAGGTAGGAATGAGCAGTTCTTC.

The rearrangement links TRBV29-1 to TRBJ2-2; D remains ambiguous. The V gene lost 1 base and the J gene lost 4 bases, with 10 bases spanning the gap. CDR3 size: 14 residues. Germline assignment: CDR1 SQVTM and CDR2 ANQGSEA. CDR3 nucleotide sequence: TGCAGCGTTGAAGGTTTCGGGTCCACCGGGGAGCTGTTTTTT. Translation: CSVEGFGSTGELFF.

J is TRBJ2-6 and V is TRBV13; D may be TRBD1 (6 bases). Trimming took off 5 bases at V and 1 base at J, with 21 bases between the two ends. Per the germline V gene, CDR1 is PRHDT and CDR2 is FYEKMQ (reference sequence). The CDR3 contains 19 residues. The DNA for the CDR3 is TGTGCCAGCAGCCCTCCGGGACACCTAACCCATTCTGGGGCCAACGTCCTGACTTTC. The encoded protein is CASSPPGHLTHSGANVLTF.

The chain is built from TRBV28 and TRBJ2-7, with D perhaps TRBD1 (5 bases). CDR1 MDHEN and CDR2 SYDVKM come from the germline V gene. Trimming pared 6 bases from V and 3 bases from J, leaving 21 bases between. The CDR3 covers 16 residues. Written as DNA, the CDR3 is TGTGCCAGCAGCTCTCAGGGAACCGGTACCCTCTACGAGCAGTACTTC. Translation: CASSSQGTGTLYEQYF.

This chain links TRBV11-2 with TRBJ2-7, with D unresolved. The CDR3 is 14 residues long. V shed 3 bases and J shed 2 bases, with 11 bases lying between them. Germline-derived CDR1 and CDR2 are SGHAT and FQNNGV. CDR3 sequence reads: CASSFVGSTYEQYF. As DNA, the CDR3 is TGTGCCAGCAGCTTCGTGGGCAGCACCTACGAGCAGTACTTC.

Only one count was recorded for this clone. This chain uses TRBV28 with TRBJ2-2, with TRBD1 matching over 7 bases. The ends lost 5 bases at V and 5 bases at J; junction bases unmatched: 5. The CDR3 has 14 residues. Per the germline V gene, CDR1 is MDHEN and CDR2 is SYDVKM. CDR3 coding DNA: TGTGCCAGCAGTATTACAGGGGTAACCGGGGAGCTGTTTTTT. Amino acids: CASSITGVTGELFF. Variable domain in full (rest from reference TRBV28 and TRBJ2-2): DVKVTQSSRYLVKRTGEKVFLECVQDMDHENMFWYRQDPGLGLRLIYFSYDVKMKEKGDIPEGYSVSREKKERFSLILESASTNQTSMYLCASSITGVTGELFFGEGSRLTVL.

The rearrangement links TRBV28 to TRBJ1-5, with D uncertain. V gave up 3 bases and J gave up 4 bases, with 10 bases separating them. The germline V gene encodes CDR1 MDHEN and CDR2 SYDVKM. The length of the CDR3 is 14 residues. Here the CDR3 reads CASSFGAGNQPQHF. The CDR3 DNA reads TGTGCCAGCAGTTTTGGAGCCGGTAATCAGCCCCAGCATTTT.

The rearrangement links TRBV11-2 to TRBJ2-7; D not resolved. The ends were cut back, 4 bases at V and 4 bases at J, with 11 bases in the middle. Germline-derived CDR1 and CDR2 are SGHAT and FQNNGV. The CDR3 length is 13 residues. This CDR3 is CASSYTVDYEQYF. CDR3 nucleotide sequence: TGTGCCAGCAGCTATACAGTCGATTACGAGCAGTACTTC.